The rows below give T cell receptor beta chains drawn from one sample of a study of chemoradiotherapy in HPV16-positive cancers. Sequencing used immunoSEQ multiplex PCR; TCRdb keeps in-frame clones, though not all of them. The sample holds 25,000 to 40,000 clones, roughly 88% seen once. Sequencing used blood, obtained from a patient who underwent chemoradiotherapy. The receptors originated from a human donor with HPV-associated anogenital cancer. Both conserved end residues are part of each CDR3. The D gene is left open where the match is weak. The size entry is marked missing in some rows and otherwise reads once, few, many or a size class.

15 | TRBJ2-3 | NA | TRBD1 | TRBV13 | CASSKGTGRTDTQYF | TGTGCCAGCAGCAAAGGGACAGGGCGCACAGATACGCAGTATTTT
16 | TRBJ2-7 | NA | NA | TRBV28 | CASSFEPTSPTYEQYF | TGTGCCAGCAGTTTCGAACCTACCTCCCCTACCTACGAGCAGTACTTC
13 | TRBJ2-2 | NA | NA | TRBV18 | CASSPLPTGELFF | TGTGCCAGCTCACCACTCCCCACCGGGGAGCTGTTTTTT
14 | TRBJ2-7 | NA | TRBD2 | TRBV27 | CASSPGTSGTEQYF | TGTGCCAGCAGTCCCGGGACTAGCGGGACCGAGCAGTACTTC
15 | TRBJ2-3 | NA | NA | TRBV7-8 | CASSLAQMRTDTQYF | TGTGCCAGCAGCTTAGCCCAGATGCGCACAGATACGCAGTATTTT
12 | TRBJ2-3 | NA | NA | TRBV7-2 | CASSLVRDTQYF | TGTGCCAGCAGCTTAGTGCGGGATACGCAGTATTTT
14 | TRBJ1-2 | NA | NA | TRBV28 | CASSTPPGDYGYTF | TGTGCCAGCAGCACCCCACCGGGAGACTATGGCTACACCTTC
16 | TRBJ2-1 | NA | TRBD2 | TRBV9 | CASSVRGRAENNEQFF | TGTGCCAGCAGCGTCCGCGGGAGGGCCGAGAACAATGAGCAGTTCTTC
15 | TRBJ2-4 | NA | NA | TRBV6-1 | CASTGGTIAKNIQYF | TGTGCCAGCACTGGGGGGACCATAGCCAAAAACATTCAGTACTTC
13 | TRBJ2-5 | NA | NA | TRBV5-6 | CASTTGILETQYF | TGTGCCAGCACCACAGGGATTTTGGAGACCCAGTACTTC
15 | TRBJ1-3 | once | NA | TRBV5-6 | CASSPAQNLGNTIYF | TGTGCCAGCAGCCCCGCACAAAATTTAGGAAACACCATATATTTT